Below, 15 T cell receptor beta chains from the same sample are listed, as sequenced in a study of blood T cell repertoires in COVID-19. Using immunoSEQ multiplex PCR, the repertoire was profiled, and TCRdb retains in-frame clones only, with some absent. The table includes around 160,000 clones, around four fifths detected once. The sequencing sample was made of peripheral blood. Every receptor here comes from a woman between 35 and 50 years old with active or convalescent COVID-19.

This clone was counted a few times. The CDR3 region is CASSQDRGGSYNEQFF. The CDR3 DNA sequence: TGCGCCAGCAGCCAAGATCGGGGAGGCTCCTACAATGAGCAGTTCTTC. The chain recombines TRBV4-3 with TRBJ2-1, with D maybe TRBD2 (6 bases). The germline gives CDR1 LGHNA, CDR2 YSLEER. The germline V and J ends were trimmed by 0 bases and 0 bases, with 9 bases remaining between them. CDR3 size: 16 residues.

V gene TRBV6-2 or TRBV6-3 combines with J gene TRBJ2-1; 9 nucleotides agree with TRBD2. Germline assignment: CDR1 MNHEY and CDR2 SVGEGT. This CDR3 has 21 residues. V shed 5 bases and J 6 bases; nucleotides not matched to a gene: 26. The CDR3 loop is CASSPSPFLAGSSVSGNEQFF. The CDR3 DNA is TGTGCCAGCAGTCCCTCTCCTTTCCTAGCGGGATCCTCGGTTTCGGGCAATGAGCAGTTCTTC.

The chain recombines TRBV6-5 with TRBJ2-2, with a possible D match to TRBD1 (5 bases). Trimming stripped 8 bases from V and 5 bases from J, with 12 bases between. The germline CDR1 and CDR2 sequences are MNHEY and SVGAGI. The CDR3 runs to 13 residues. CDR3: CASGAGITGELFF. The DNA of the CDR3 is TGTGCCAGCGGAGCAGGGATAACCGGGGAGCTGTTTTTT.

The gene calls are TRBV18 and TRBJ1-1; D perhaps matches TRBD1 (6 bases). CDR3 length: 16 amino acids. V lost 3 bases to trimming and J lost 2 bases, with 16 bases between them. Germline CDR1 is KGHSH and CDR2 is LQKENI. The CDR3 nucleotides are TGTGCCAGCTCACCCCCGAGACAGGTTATCAACACTGAAGCTTTCTTT. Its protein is CASSPPRQVINTEAFF. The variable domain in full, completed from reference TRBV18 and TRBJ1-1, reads NAGVMQNPRHLVRRRGQEARLRCSPMKGHSHVYWYRQLPEEGLKFMVYLQKENIIDESGMPKERFSAEFPKEGPSILRIQQVVRGDSAAYFCASSPPRQVINTEAFFGQGTRLTVV.

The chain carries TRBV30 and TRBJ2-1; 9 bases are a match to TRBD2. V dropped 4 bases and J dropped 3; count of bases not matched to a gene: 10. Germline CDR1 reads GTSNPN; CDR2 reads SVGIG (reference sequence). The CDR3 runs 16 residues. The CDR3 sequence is CAWTILGGGVYNEQFF. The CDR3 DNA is TGTGCCTGGACCATACTAGGCGGGGGGGTCTACAATGAGCAGTTCTTC.

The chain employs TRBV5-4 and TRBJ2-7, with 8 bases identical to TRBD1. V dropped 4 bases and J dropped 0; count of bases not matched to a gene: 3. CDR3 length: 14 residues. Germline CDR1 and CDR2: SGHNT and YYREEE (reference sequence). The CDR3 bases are TGTGCCAGCAGCCCCGGGACAGGCTCCTACGAGCAGTACTTC. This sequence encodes CASSPGTGSYEQYF.

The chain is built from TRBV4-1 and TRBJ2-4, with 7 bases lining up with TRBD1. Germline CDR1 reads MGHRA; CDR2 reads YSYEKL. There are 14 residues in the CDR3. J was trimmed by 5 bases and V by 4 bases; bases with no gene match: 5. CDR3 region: CASSLRTGENIQYF. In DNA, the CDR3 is TGCGCCAGCAGCCTTCGGACAGGAGAAAACATTCAGTACTTC.

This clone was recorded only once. CDR3 in DNA: TGTGCCAGCTCGCGCGGGACGGACAATGAGCAGTTCTTC. Amino acids: CASSRGTDNEQFF. J is TRBJ2-1 and V is TRBV18; tentatively, D is TRBD2 (6 bases). The CDR3 runs 13 residues. Deletions cut 6 bases from V and 5 bases from J, with 11 bases between. CDR1 is KGHSH and CDR2 is LQKENI in the germline V gene. Combining the CDR3 with reference TRBV18 and TRBJ2-1 gives the whole variable domain NAGVMQNPRHLVRRRGQEARLRCSPMKGHSHVYWYRQLPEEGLKFMVYLQKENIIDESGMPKERFSAEFPKEGPSILRIQQVVRGDSAAYFCASSRGTDNEQFFGPGTRLTVL.

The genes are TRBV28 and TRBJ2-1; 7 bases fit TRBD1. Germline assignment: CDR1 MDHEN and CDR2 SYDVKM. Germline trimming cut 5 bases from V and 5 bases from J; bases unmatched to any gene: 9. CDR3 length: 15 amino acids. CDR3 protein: CASSDLRDRDNEQFF. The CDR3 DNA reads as TGTGCCAGCAGTGACCTGAGAGACAGGGACAATGAGCAGTTCTTC. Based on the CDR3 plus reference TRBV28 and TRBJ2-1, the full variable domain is DVKVTQSSRYLVKRTGEKVFLECVQDMDHENMFWYRQDPGLGLRLIYFSYDVKMKEKGDIPEGYSVSREKKERFSLILESASTNQTSMYLCASSDLRDRDNEQFFGPGTRLTVL.

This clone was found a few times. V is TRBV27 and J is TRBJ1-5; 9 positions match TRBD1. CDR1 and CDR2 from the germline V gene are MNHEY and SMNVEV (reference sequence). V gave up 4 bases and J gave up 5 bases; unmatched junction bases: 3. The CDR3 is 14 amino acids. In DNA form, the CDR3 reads TGTGCCAGCAGTTCCGGACAGGGGTATCAGCCCCAGCATTTT. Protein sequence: CASSSGQGYQPQHF.

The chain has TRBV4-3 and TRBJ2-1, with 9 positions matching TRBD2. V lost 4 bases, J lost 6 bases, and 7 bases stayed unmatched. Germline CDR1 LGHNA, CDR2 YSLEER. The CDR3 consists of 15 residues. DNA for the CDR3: TGCGCCAGCAGCCCAGGGGGACTAGCCCCCAATGAGCAGTTCTTC. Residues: CASSPGGLAPNEQFF.

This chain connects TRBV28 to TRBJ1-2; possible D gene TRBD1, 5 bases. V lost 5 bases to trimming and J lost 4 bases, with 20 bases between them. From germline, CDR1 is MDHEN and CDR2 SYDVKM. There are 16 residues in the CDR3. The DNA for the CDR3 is TGTGCCAGCAGTCCCCAGTGGGGTAGGGGCCTCTATGGCTACACCTTC. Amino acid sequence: CASSPQWGRGLYGYTF.

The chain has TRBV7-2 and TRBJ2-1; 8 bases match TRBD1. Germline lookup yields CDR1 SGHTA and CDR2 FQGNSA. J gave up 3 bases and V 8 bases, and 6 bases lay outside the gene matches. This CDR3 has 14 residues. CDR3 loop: CASRGQGGYNEQFF. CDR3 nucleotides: TGTGCCAGCCGAGGACAGGGAGGCTACAATGAGCAGTTCTTC. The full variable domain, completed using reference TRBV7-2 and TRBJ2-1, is GAGVSQSPSNKVTEKGKDVELRCDPISGHTALYWYRQSLGQGLEFLIYFQGNSAPDKSGLPSDRFSAERTGGSVSTLTIQRTQQEDSAVYLCASRGQGGYNEQFFGPGTRLTVL.

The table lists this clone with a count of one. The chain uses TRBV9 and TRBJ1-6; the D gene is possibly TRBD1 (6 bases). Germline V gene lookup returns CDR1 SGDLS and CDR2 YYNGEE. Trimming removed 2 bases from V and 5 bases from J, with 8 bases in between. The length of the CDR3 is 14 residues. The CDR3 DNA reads TGTGCCAGCAGCGTTAGACAGGATAATTCACCCCTCCACTTT. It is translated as CASSVRQDNSPLHF.

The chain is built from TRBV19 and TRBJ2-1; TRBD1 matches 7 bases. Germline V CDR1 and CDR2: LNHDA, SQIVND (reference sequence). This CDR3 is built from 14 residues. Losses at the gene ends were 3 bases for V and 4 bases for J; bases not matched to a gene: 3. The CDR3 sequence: CASSMGTEYNEQFF. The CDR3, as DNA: TGTGCCAGTAGTATGGGGACAGAGTACAATGAGCAGTTCTTC.